The 23 T cell receptor beta chains presented below share a single source sample, sequenced in a study of Ad26.COV2.S vaccination and SARS-CoV-2 variants. The treatment denotes: roughly 18 received Ad26.COV2.S at low or high dose, single or two shots; about five received placebo; per-sample allocation not given. On day 63 after the first injection, vaccine and placebo recipients gave samples. Profiled with immunoSEQ multiplex PCR; TCRdb holds only in-frame clones, not every one. The table has fewer than 900,000 clones, roughly 90% seen once. The material sequenced was peripheral blood, taken in a trial of Ad26.COV2.S vaccine versus placebo. These receptors all come from a person between 18 and 60 years old who received the Ad26.COV2.S COVID-19 vaccine or a placebo.

The chain carries TRBV5-1 and TRBJ2-3; D remains unclear. The CDR3 consists of 13 residues. Trimming stripped 4 bases from V and 3 bases from J, with 9 bases between. CDR1 and CDR2 from the germline V gene are SGHRS and YFSETQ. The chain's CDR3 is CASSGVGTDTQYF. CDR3 DNA: TGCGCCAGCAGCGGGGTCGGTACAGATACGCAGTATTTT. Full variable domain (remainder filled in from reference TRBV5-1 and TRBJ2-3): KAGVTQTPRYLIKTRGQQVTLSCSPISGHRSVSWYQQTPGQGLQFLFEYFSETQRNKGNFPGRFSGRQFSNSRSEMNVSTLELGDSALYLCASSGVGTDTQYFGPGTRLTVL.

J is TRBJ1-2 and V is TRBV5-1; D perhaps matches TRBD1 (5 bases). Germline assignment: CDR1 SGHRS and CDR2 YFSETQ. There are 15 residues in the CDR3. Trimming took off 0 bases at V and 3 bases at J, with 12 bases between the two ends. CDR3 nucleotide sequence: TGCGCCAGCAGCTTGGCCTTTGGGACGTACTATGGCTACACCTTC. Its protein is CASSLAFGTYYGYTF. The full variable domain, in which reference TRBV5-1 and TRBJ1-2 provide the parts outside the CDR3, is KAGVTQTPRYLIKTRGQQVTLSCSPISGHRSVSWYQQTPGQGLQFLFEYFSETQRNKGNFPGRFSGRQFSNSRSEMNVSTLELGDSALYLCASSLAFGTYYGYTFGSGTRLTVV.

The chain links TRBV3-1 (or the pseudogene TRBV3-2) to TRBJ2-2; D gene uncertain. The CDR3 loop spans 14 amino acids. Germline CDR1 LGHDT, CDR2 YNNKEL (reference sequence). The germline V and J ends were trimmed by 0 bases and 5 bases, with 7 bases remaining between them. The CDR3 sequence: CASSQEGWTGELFF. As DNA, the CDR3 is TGTGCCAGCAGCCAAGAAGGGTGGACCGGGGAGCTGTTTTTT.

With respect to this clone: The same CDR3 also results from other DNA sequences found in this sample. This chain uses TRBV30 with TRBJ1-5, with no clear D. V was cut by 0 bases and J by 1 base, with 10 bases left in between. The CDR3 has 15 amino acids. Per the germline V gene, CDR1 is GTSNPN and CDR2 is SVGIG (reference sequence). CDR3 amino acids: CAWSVSGASNQPQHF. In nucleotides, the CDR3 is TGTGCCTGGAGTGTCTCGGGAGCCAGCAATCAGCCCCAGCATTTT.

The chain is built from TRBV3-1 (or the pseudogene TRBV3-2) and TRBJ2-5, with D unresolved. The V end was cut by 2 bases, the J end by 9 bases, with 13 bases between. This CDR3 comprises 13 residues. CDR1 is LGHDT and CDR2 is YNNKEL in the germline V gene (reference sequence). The CDR3 here is CASSQLESGAQYF. The CDR3 nucleotides read TGTGCCAGCAGCCAACTAGAGTCGGGCGCCCAGTACTTC.

V is TRBV19 and J is TRBJ2-2; the D is unclear. Trimming removed 5 bases at V and 3 bases at J, with 10 bases between. The germline CDR1 and CDR2 sequences are LNHDA and SQIVND (reference sequence). The CDR3 has 14 residues. CDR3 protein: CASSPPDDTGELFF. In DNA form, the CDR3 reads TGTGCCAGTAGTCCCCCGGACGACACCGGGGAGCTGTTTTTT.

The chain links TRBV19 to TRBJ2-5, with a weak D call TRBD2 (6 bases). The ends were cut back, 7 bases at V and 5 bases at J, with 20 bases in the middle. Germline CDR1 reads LNHDA; CDR2 reads SQIVND (reference sequence). This CDR3 comprises 15 residues. CDR3 DNA: TGTGCCAGTACCACCGGGACTTACGGGCAGGAGACCCAGTACTTC. Amino acid sequence: CASTTGTYGQETQYF. Using reference TRBV19 and TRBJ2-5 for the parts outside the CDR3, the full variable domain is DGGITQSPKYLFRKEGQNVTLSCEQNLNHDAMYWYRQDPGQGLRLIYYSQIVNDFQKGDIAEGYSVSREKKESFPLTVTSAQKNPTAFYLCASTTGTYGQETQYFGPGTRLLVL.

The chain carries TRBV7-9 and TRBJ1-4; D is possibly TRBD1 (5 bases). Trimming cost V 5 bases and J 8 bases, with 15 bases left between them. The CDR3 has 14 amino acids. Germline CDR1 and CDR2: SEHNR and FQNEAQ (reference sequence). CDR3 DNA: TGTGCCAGCAGCGCTAGCGGGGGAAGGGAAAAACTGTTTTTT. This sequence encodes CASSASGGREKLFF.

This sequence joins TRBV2 and TRBJ2-5; 9 positions agree with TRBD1. The junction had 7 bases not matched to a gene; V was cut back by 6 bases and J by 5 bases. The CDR3 spans 14 residues. The germline V gene encodes CDR1 SNHLY and CDR2 FYNNEI. The CDR3 reads CASRKTGGSETQYF. The DNA of the CDR3 is TGTGCCAGCAGGAAGACAGGGGGATCGGAGACCCAGTACTTC.

The chain carries TRBV2 and TRBJ2-3; 8 bases match TRBD1. The CDR3 has 15 residues. Germline assignment: CDR1 SNHLY and CDR2 FYNNEI. J gave up 3 bases and V 5 bases, and 7 bases lay outside the gene matches. The CDR3 sequence is CASSPRTGRTDTQYF. CDR3 coding DNA: TGTGCCAGCAGTCCCCGGACAGGGAGGACAGATACGCAGTATTTT.

The genes are TRBV6-5 and TRBJ1-1; TRBD1 might be the D (5 bases). Trimming left V 9 bases short and J 3 bases short, with 11 bases between. This CDR3 contains 12 residues. Germline V gene lookup returns CDR1 MNHEY and CDR2 SVGAGI. CDR3 protein: CASQRGDTEAFF. The CDR3 coding sequence is TGTGCCAGTCAGAGGGGAGACACTGAAGCTTTCTTT.

This clone has just a few counts. This rearrangement joins TRBV30 to TRBJ2-7, with D tentatively TRBD1 or TRBD2 (5 bases each). Germline V lookup: CDR1 GTSNPN, CDR2 SVGIG (reference sequence). The V gene lost 5 bases and the J gene lost 3 bases, with 8 bases spanning the gap. This CDR3 comprises 11 residues. CDR3 region: CAWGGGYEQYF. DNA of the CDR3: TGTGCCTGGGGTGGGGGCTACGAGCAGTACTTC.

This chain's CDR3 is CASSARDRGRYGYTF. The CDR3 DNA is TGTGCCAGCAGTGCCCGGGACAGGGGTCGATATGGCTACACCTTC. The V call is TRBV2, the J call TRBJ1-2; 10 bases line up with TRBD1. Germline lookup yields CDR1 SNHLY and CDR2 FYNNEI. CDR3 length: 15 amino acids. J gave up 5 bases and V 4 bases, and 7 bases lay outside the gene matches.

The V and J genes are TRBV27 and TRBJ2-4, with a tentative D call TRBD1 (6 bases). The V gene's germline CDR1 is MNHEY and CDR2 SMNVEV (reference sequence). V was clipped by 3 bases and J by 2 bases, with 8 bases between them. The CDR3 consists of 14 residues. The CDR3 is CASSFQGTKNIQYF. CDR3 DNA sequence: TGTGCCAGCAGTTTCCAGGGGACCAAAAACATTCAGTACTTC.

This clone was counted only a few times. The rearrangement uses TRBV7-2 and TRBJ1-2; D not certain. The CDR3 covers 15 residues. Per germline, CDR1 SGHTA and CDR2 FQGNSA. Trimming pared 5 bases from V and 4 bases from J, leaving 17 bases between. The CDR3 sequence: CASSPSAAPTYGYTF. CDR3 sequence (DNA): TGTGCCAGCAGCCCATCGGCAGCCCCGACCTATGGCTACACCTTC.

This clone showed up just a few times. J is TRBJ2-7 and V is TRBV11-3; TRBD2 agrees at 8 bases. V shed 5 bases and J 6 bases; nucleotides not matched to a gene: 9. Germline CDR1 reads SGHNT; CDR2 reads YENEEA. CDR3 length: 14 residues. CDR3 protein: CASSPGGSAAEQYF. The CDR3 coding sequence is TGTGCCAGCAGCCCGGGGGGGTCCGCGGCCGAGCAGTACTTC.

This chain uses TRBV6-5 with TRBJ1-2, with D possibly being TRBD1 (5 bases). V lost 9 bases and J lost 6, with 14 bases in between. The CDR3 contains 12 residues. The V gene's germline CDR1 is MNHEY and CDR2 SVGAGI. CDR3 DNA sequence: TGTGCCAGTGAGGGGCTAAGGGATGGCTACACCTTC. This sequence encodes CASEGLRDGYTF.

V gene TRBV18 combines with J gene TRBJ1-1; D remains unclear. The V end was cut by 3 bases, the J end by 4 bases, with 15 bases between. Germline CDR1 KGHSH, CDR2 LQKENI. This CDR3 contains 15 residues. This CDR3 is CASSPTDGFGTEAFF. CDR3 bases: TGTGCCAGCTCACCGACGGACGGGTTCGGCACTGAAGCTTTCTTT.

The genes are TRBV30 and TRBJ2-7; possible D gene TRBD2, 7 bases. Germline-derived CDR1 and CDR2 are GTSNPN and SVGIG (reference sequence). The CDR3 runs to 15 residues. Trimming left V 0 bases short and J 2 bases short, with 14 bases between. This chain's CDR3 is CAWSVGAGQAYEQYF. The DNA of the CDR3 is TGTGCCTGGAGTGTAGGAGCGGGACAAGCCTACGAGCAGTACTTC.

The chain joins TRBV11-2 to TRBJ2-3, with D perhaps assigned TRBD1 or TRBD2 (5 bases each). The CDR3 spans 17 residues. V lost 6 bases, J lost 2 bases, and 21 bases lay in between. Germline CDR1 and CDR2: SGHAT and FQNNGV. The CDR3: CASSRPGPNKATDTQYF. Here the CDR3 DNA reads TGTGCCAGCAGTCGACCGGGACCCAATAAGGCCACAGATACGCAGTATTTT.

The V gene is TRBV5-8, the J gene TRBJ1-5; a weak D match, TRBD1 (6 bases). CDR1 is SGHTS and CDR2 is YDEGEE in the germline V gene. The V end was cut by 0 bases, the J end by 8 bases, with 15 bases between. The CDR3 contains 15 residues. The CDR3 region has the DNA TGTGCCAGCAGCTTGGGAAGGGGGGCCAAGGAGCCCCAGCATTTT. Protein product: CASSLGRGAKEPQHF.

This clone was counted a single time. The V and J genes are TRBV7-2 and TRBJ2-7; 12 nucleotides line up with TRBD2. V dropped 4 bases and J dropped 0; count of bases not matched to a gene: 1. Per germline, CDR1 SGHTA and CDR2 FQGNSA. The CDR3 length is 15 residues. The CDR3 is CASSSGLAGSYEQYF. Here the CDR3 DNA reads TGTGCCAGCAGCTCGGGACTAGCGGGCTCCTACGAGCAGTACTTC.

The chain has TRBV7-3 and TRBJ2-5; 8 bases fit TRBD2. This CDR3 spans 15 amino acids. The germline CDR1 and CDR2 sequences are SGHTA and FQGTGA. J gave up 4 bases and V 0 bases, and 4 bases lay outside the gene matches. This CDR3 is CASSLTGGGRETQYF. The CDR3, as DNA: TGTGCCAGCAGCTTAACCGGCGGGGGGAGAGAGACCCAGTACTTC.